This TCR beta chain was recorded in a study of T cell changes during pregnancy in multiple sclerosis. TCRdb's copy holds only in-frame clones and misses some; the assay was immunoSEQ multiplex PCR. The profile shows approximately 50,000 clones, roughly nine tenths of them singletons. The CDR3 is made up of 16 amino acids. CDR1 and CDR2 from the germline V gene are KGHSH and LQKENI. After removal of 3 bases from V and 4 bases from J, the junction contained 1 base not matched to a gene. The sequence derives from a female donor with multiple sclerosis, enrolled in a pregnancy study. The genes are TRBV18 and TRBJ2-3; TRBD2 matches at 16 bases. The sample was CD4+ T cells from peripheral blood mononuclear cells, taken after pregnancy. As DNA, the CDR3 is TGTGCCAGCTCACCGGGACTAGCGGGAGGGCCAGATACGCAGTATTTT. This codes for CASSPGLAGGPDTQYF.